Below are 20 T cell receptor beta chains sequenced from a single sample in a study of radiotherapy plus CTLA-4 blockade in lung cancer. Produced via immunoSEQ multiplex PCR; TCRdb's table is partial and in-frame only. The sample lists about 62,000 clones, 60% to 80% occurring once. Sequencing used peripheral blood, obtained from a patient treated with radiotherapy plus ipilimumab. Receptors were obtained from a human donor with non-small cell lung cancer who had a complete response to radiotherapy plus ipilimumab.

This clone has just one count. DNA of the CDR3: TGTGCCAGCAGTGACGAGTTTGGCTACACCTTC. Its protein product is CASSDEFGYTF. The chain combines TRBV6-4 with TRBJ1-2; D is uncertain. V lost 2 bases and J 7 bases, leaving 5 bases between the germline ends. The CDR3 contains 11 residues. Germline values: CDR1 MRHNA, CDR2 SNTAGT.

The CDR3 loop is CASSSPGLAGGSYEQYF. The CDR3 DNA sequence: TGTGCCAGCAGCTCCCCGGGACTAGCGGGGGGCTCCTACGAGCAGTACTTC. The chain employs TRBV7-9 and TRBJ2-7, with 15 bases fitting TRBD2. There are 17 residues in the CDR3. Per the germline V gene, CDR1 is SEHNR and CDR2 is FQNEAQ (reference sequence). The ends lost 4 bases at V and 0 bases at J; junction bases unmatched: 4.

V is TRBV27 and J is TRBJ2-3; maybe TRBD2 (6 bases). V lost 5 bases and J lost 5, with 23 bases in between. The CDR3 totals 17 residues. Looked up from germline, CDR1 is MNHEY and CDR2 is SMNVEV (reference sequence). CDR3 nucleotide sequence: TGTGCCAGCAGTCGAGACCGGACGGGGGTAGTTGAAGATACGCAGTATTTT. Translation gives CASSRDRTGVVEDTQYF.

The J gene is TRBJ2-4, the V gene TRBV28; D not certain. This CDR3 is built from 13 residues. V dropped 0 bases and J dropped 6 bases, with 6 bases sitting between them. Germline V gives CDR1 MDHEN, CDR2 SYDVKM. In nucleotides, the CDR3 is TGTGCCAGCAGTTTATGGAGTGGAAACATTCAGTACTTC. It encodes CASSLWSGNIQYF.

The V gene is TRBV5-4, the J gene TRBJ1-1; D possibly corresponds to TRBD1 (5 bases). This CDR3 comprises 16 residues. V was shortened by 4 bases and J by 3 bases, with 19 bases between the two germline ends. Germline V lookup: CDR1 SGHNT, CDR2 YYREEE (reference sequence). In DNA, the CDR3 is TGTGCCAGCAGCAGGGGCGGGGGGTTGCGGGACACTGAAGCTTTCTTT. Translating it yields CASSRGGGLRDTEAFF.

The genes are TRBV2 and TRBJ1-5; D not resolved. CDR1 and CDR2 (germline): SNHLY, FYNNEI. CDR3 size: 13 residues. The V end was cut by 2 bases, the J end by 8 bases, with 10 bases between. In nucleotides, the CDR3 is TGTGCCAGCAGTGAATCCCCGGCGGAGCCCCAGCATTTT. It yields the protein CASSESPAEPQHF.

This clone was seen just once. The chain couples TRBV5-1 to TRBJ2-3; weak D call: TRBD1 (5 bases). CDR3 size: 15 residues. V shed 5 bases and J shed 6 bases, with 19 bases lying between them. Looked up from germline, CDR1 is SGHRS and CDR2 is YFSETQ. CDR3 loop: CASRQDGLPVDTQYF. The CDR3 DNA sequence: TGCGCCAGCAGACAGGATGGCCTACCGGTTGATACGCAGTATTTT. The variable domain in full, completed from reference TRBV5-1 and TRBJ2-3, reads KAGVTQTPRYLIKTRGQQVTLSCSPISGHRSVSWYQQTPGQGLQFLFEYFSETQRNKGNFPGRFSGRQFSNSRSEMNVSTLELGDSALYLCASRQDGLPVDTQYFGPGTRLTVL.

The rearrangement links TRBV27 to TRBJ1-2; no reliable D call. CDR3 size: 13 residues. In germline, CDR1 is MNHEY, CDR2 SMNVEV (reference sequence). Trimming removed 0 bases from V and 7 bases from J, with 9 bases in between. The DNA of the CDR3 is TGTGCCAGCAGTTTATCCCGTGCCGGTGGCTACACCTTC. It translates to CASSLSRAGGYTF.

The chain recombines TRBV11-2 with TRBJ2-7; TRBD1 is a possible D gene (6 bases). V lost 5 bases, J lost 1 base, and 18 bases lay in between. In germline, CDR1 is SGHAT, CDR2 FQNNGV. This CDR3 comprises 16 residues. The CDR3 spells CASSPTPTGTSYEQYF. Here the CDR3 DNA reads TGTGCCAGCAGCCCAACGCCAACCGGGACATCCTACGAGCAGTACTTC.

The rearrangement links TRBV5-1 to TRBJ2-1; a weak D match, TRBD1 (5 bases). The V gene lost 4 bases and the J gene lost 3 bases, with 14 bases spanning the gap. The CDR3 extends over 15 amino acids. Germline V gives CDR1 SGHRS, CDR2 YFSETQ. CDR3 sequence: CASSPRTGYYNEQFF. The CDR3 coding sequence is TGCGCCAGCAGCCCAAGAACAGGATACTACAATGAGCAGTTCTTC.

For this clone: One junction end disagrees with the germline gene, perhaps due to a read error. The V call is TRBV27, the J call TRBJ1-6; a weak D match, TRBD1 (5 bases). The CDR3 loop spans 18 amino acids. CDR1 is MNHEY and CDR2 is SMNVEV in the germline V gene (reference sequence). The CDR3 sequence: CVSSLSLLRGSINSPLHF. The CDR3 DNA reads TGTGTCAGCAGTTTAAGTTTACTTCGGGGGAGTATTAATTCACCCCTCCACTTT.

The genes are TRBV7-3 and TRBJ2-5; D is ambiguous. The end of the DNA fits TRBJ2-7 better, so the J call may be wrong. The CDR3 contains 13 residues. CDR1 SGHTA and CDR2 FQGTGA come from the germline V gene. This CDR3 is CASSLDSRYEQYF. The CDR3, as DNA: TGTGCCAGCAGCTTAGATTCCCGGTACGAGCAGTACTTC.

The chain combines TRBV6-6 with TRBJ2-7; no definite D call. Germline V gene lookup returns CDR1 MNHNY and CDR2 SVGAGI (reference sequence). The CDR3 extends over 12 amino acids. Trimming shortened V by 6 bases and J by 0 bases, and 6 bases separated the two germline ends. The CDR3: CASRPSSYEQYF. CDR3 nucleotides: TGTGCCAGCAGGCCGAGCTCCTACGAGCAGTACTTC.

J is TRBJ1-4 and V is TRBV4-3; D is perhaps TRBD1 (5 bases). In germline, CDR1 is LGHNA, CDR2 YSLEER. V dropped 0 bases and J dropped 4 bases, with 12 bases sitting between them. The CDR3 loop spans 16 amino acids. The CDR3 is CASSQDWGRVNEKLFF. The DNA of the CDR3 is TGCGCCAGCAGCCAAGACTGGGGCAGGGTTAATGAAAAACTGTTTTTT.

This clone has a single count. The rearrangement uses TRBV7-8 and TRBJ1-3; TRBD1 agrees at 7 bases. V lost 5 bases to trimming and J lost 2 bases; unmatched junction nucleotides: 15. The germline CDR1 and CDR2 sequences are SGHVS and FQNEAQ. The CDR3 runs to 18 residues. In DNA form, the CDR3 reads TGTGCCAGCAGCGAAATGACAGGGACCCCGAAGACTGGAAACACCATATATTTT. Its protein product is CASSEMTGTPKTGNTIYF.

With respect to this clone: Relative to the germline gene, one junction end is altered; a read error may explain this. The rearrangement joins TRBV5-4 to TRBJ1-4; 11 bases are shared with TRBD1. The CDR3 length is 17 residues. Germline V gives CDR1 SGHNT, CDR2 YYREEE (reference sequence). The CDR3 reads CASSQDGQGAQKRKLFF. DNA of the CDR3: TGCGCCAGCAGCCAAGATGGACAGGGGGCGCAGAAAAGAAAACTGTTTTTT.

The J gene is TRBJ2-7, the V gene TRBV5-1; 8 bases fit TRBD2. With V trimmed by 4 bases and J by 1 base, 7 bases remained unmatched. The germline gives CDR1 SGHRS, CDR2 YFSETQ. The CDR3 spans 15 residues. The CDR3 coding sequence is TGCGCCAGCAGCCACGGACTAGCTTCATCCTACGAGCAGTACTTC. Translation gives CASSHGLASSYEQYF.

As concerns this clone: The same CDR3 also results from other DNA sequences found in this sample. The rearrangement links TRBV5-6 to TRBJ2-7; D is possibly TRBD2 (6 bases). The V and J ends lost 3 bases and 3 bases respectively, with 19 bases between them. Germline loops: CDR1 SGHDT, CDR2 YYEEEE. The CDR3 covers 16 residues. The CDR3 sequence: CASSWGGGAGRYEQYF. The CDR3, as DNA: TGTGCCAGCAGCTGGGGAGGAGGGGCGGGACGCTACGAGCAGTACTTC.

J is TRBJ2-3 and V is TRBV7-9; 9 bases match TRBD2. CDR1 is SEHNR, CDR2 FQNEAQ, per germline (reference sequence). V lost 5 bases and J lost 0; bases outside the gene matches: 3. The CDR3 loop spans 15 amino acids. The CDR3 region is CASSQGLASTDTQYF. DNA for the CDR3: TGTGCCAGCAGCCAGGGACTAGCCAGCACAGATACGCAGTATTTT.

The CDR3: CASSYSAGFEQYF. In DNA form, the CDR3 reads TGTGCCAGCAGTTACTCGGCAGGATTCGAGCAGTACTTC. The chain joins TRBV6-6 to TRBJ2-7; D gene ambiguous. The CDR3 is 13 residues long. Trimming took 0 bases from V and 6 from J, leaving 9 bases between them. CDR1 is MNHNY and CDR2 is SVGAGI in the germline V gene (reference sequence).